Listed here are 8 T cell receptor beta chains from one sample, sequenced in a study of response to subunit inactivated influenza vaccine. TCRdb recomputed calls from the RT-PCR reads with MiXCR, one row per CDR3 protein. The sample consists of under 750,000 distinct CDR3 sequences, 12% of them appearing once. The material sequenced was PBMCs from blood, taken on the day of vaccination. All receptors come from a man aged 45 to 65 who received an inactivated influenza vaccine.

This chain joins TRBV7-2 and TRBJ2-2; D is ambiguous. The length of the CDR3 is 15 residues. Germline loops: CDR1 SGHTA, CDR2 FQGNSA. The germline V and J ends were trimmed by 2 bases and 0 bases, with 7 bases remaining between them. The CDR3, as DNA: TGTGCCAGCAGCTTAAGCATTACGAACACCGGGGAGCTGTTTTTT. As protein: CASSLSITNTGELFF.

This clonotype was recorded many times. This rearrangement joins TRBV5-1 to TRBJ2-4; D could derive from TRBD1 or TRBD2 (6 bases each). Germline CDR1 SGHRS, CDR2 YFSETQ. This CDR3 region has 12 residues. Trimming removed 6 bases from V and 7 bases from J, with 11 bases in between. This CDR3 is CASKGGGNIQYF. The CDR3 DNA follows: TGCGCCAGCAAGGGGGGAGGCAACATTCAGTACTTC. The full variable domain, its missing parts supplied by reference TRBV5-1 and TRBJ2-4, is KAGVTQTPRYLIKTRGQQVTLSCSPISGHRSVSWYQQTPGQGLQFLFEYFSETQRNKGNFPGRFSGRQFSNSRSEMNVSTLELGDSALYLCASKGGGNIQYFGAGTRLSVL.

The chain uses TRBV28 and TRBJ2-3, with 9 bases aligning to TRBD1. This CDR3 spans 12 amino acids. The ends lost 9 bases at V and 6 bases at J; junction bases unmatched: 4. The germline CDR1 and CDR2 sequences are MDHEN and SYDVKM. CDR3 nucleotides: TGTGCCAGTAACAGGGGGCGGGATACGCAGTATTTT. Translation gives CASNRGRDTQYF.

The CDR3 loop reads CASSLAPGQGGSYEQYF. CDR3 sequence (DNA): TGTGCCAGCAGCTTAGCCCCGGGACAGGGGGGCTCCTACGAGCAGTACTTC. The rearrangement links TRBV7-8 to TRBJ2-7, with 11 bases lining up with TRBD1. Germline V gives CDR1 SGHVS, CDR2 FQNEAQ. The CDR3 contains 17 residues. V shed 0 bases and J 0 bases; nucleotides not matched to a gene: 4.

The gene calls are TRBV6-5 and TRBJ2-5; 8 bases agree with TRBD2. The J segment lost 0 bases and the V segment lost 2 bases, leaving 8 bases of the junction unmatched. CDR3 length: 17 residues. Per the germline V gene, CDR1 is MNHEY and CDR2 is SVGAGI. CDR3 DNA sequence: TGTGCCAGCAGTTACGCGGGGGGAGGGGGGTACCAAGAGACCCAGTACTTC. It translates to CASSYAGGGGYQETQYF.

This clonotype was detected a few times. This chain uses TRBV27 with TRBJ1-4; tentative D call: TRBD1 (5 bases). Germline CDR1 is MNHEY and CDR2 is SMNVEV (reference sequence). With 5 bases removed from V and 8 bases from J, the gap between germline ends came to 18 bases. This CDR3 region has 15 residues. The CDR3 DNA follows: TGTGCCAGCAGTCCCCGGGGGGTCCGGGGGGAAAAACTGTTTTTT. This sequence encodes CASSPRGVRGEKLFF.

This clonotype has just a few counts. The chain uses TRBV29-1 and TRBJ2-1; D is undetermined. V dropped 2 bases and J dropped 5 bases, with 13 bases sitting between them. Looked up from germline, CDR1 is SQVTM and CDR2 is ANQGSEA. CDR3 length: 14 residues. Written as DNA, the CDR3 is TGCAGCGTTGAATTTGGTTATCTGGACAATGAGCAGTTCTTC. Encoded protein: CSVEFGYLDNEQFF.

This clonotype was seen many times. The chain recombines TRBV28 with TRBJ2-3; D not certain. This CDR3 region has 14 residues. V was shortened by 6 bases and J by 2 bases, with 12 bases between the two germline ends. The germline V gene has CDR1 MDHEN and CDR2 SYDVKM. For the CDR3, the DNA is TGTGCCAGCAGCCGAGACGGTTCCACAGATACGCAGTATTTT. Encoded protein: CASSRDGSTDTQYF. Full variable domain (missing parts from reference TRBV28 and TRBJ2-3): DVKVTQSSRYLVKRTGEKVFLECVQDMDHENMFWYRQDPGLGLRLIYFSYDVKMKEKGDIPEGYSVSREKKERFSLILESASTNQTSMYLCASSRDGSTDTQYFGPGTRLTVL.